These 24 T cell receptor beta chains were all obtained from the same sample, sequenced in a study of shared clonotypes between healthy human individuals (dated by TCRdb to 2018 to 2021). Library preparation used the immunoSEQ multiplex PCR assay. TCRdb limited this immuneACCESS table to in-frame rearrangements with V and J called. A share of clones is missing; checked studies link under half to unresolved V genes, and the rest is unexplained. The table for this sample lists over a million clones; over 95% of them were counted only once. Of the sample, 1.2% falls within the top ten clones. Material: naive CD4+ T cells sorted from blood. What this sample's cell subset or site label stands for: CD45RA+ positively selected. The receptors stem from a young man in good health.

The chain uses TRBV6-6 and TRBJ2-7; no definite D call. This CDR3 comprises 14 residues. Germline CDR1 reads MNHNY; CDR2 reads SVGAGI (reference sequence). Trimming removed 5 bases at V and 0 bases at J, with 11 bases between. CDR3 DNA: TGTGCCAGCAGTCACTTGGAAATCTCCTACGAGCAGTACTTC. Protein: CASSHLEISYEQYF.

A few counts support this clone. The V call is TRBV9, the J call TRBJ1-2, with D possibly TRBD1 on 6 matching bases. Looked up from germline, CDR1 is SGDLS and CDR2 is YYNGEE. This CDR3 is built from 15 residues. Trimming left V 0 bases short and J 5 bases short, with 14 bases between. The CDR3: CASSVASGAPYGYTF. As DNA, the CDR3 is TGTGCCAGCAGCGTAGCTTCAGGGGCGCCATATGGCTACACCTTC.

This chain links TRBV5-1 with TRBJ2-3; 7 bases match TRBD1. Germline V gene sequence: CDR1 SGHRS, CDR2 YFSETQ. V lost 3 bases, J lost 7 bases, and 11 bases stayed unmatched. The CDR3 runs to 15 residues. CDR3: CASSSGQARINTQYF. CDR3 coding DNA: TGCGCCAGCAGCTCAGGACAGGCCCGAATAAATACGCAGTATTTT.

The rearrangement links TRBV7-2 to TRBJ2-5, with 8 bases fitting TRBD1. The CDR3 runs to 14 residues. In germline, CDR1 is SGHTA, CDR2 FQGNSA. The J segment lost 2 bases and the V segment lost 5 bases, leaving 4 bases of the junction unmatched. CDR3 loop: CASSVDRAQETQYF. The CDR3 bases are TGTGCCAGCAGCGTGGACAGGGCTCAAGAGACCCAGTACTTC.

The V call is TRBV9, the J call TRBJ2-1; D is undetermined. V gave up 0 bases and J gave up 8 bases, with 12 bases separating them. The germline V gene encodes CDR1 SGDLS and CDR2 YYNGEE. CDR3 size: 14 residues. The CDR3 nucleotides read TGTGCCAGCAGCGTAGGGGCAGCGATCCATGAGCAGTTCTTC. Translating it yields CASSVGAAIHEQFF.

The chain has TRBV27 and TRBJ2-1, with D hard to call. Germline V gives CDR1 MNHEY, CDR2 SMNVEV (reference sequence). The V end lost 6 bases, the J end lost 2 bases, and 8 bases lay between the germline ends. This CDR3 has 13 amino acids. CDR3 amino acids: CASRRDTYNEQFF. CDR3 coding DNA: TGTGCCAGCAGGCGCGACACCTACAATGAGCAGTTCTTC.

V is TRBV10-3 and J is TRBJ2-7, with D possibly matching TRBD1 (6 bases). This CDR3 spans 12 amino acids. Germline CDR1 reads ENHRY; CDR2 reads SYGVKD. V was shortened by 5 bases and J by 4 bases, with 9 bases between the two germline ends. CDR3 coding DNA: TGTGCCATCAGTACCACAGGGTACGAGCAGTACTTC. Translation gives CAISTTGYEQYF.

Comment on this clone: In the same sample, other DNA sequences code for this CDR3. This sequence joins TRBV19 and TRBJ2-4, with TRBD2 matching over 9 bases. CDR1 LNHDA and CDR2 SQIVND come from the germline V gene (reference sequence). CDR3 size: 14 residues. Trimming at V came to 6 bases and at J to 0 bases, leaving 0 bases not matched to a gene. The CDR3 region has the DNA TGTGCCAGTAGGACTAGCGGAGCCAAAAACATTCAGTACTTC. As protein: CASRTSGAKNIQYF.

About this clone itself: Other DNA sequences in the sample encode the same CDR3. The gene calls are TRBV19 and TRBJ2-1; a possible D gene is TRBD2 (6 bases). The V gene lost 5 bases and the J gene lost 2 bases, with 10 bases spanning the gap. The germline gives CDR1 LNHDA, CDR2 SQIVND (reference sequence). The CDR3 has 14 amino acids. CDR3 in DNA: TGTGCCAGTAGTCCGGGACTTGCCTACAATGAGCAGTTCTTC. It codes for CASSPGLAYNEQFF.

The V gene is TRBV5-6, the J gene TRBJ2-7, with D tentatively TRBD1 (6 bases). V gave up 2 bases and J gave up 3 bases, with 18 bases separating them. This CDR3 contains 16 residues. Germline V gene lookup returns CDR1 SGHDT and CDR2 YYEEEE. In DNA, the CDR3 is TGTGCCAGCAGCTTTTTATTGCCGGACAGAAACTACGAGCAGTACTTC. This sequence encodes CASSFLLPDRNYEQYF.

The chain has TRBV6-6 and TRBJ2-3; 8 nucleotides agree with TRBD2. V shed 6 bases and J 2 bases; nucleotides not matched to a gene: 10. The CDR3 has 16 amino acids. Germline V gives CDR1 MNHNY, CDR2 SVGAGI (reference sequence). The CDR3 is CASRGRGANLTDTQYF. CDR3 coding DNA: TGTGCCAGCAGGGGGCGGGGGGCCAATCTCACAGATACGCAGTATTTT.

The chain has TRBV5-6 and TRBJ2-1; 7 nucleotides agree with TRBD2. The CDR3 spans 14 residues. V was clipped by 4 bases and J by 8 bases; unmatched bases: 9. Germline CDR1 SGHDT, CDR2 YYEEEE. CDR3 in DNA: TGTGCCAGCAGCGCTGCGGGAGAGGTCTATGAGCAGTTCTTC. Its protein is CASSAAGEVYEQFF.

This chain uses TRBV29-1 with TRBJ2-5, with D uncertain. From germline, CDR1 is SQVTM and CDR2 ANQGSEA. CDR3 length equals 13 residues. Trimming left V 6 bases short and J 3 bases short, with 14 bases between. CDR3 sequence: CSVAIVVEETQYF. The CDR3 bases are TGCAGCGTCGCTATCGTAGTTGAAGAGACCCAGTACTTC.

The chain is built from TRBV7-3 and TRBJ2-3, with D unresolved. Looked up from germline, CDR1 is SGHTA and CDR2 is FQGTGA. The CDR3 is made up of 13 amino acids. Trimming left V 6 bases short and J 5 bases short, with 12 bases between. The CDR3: CASSALVRDTQYF. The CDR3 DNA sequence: TGTGCCAGCAGTGCCCTCGTAAGAGATACGCAGTATTTT.

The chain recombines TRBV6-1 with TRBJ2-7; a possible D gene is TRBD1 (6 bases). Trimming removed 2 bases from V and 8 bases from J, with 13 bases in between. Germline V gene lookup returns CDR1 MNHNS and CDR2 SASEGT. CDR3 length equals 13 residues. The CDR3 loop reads CASSERTVRQQYF. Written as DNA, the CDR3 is TGTGCCAGCAGTGAAAGGACAGTTCGGCAGCAGTACTTC.

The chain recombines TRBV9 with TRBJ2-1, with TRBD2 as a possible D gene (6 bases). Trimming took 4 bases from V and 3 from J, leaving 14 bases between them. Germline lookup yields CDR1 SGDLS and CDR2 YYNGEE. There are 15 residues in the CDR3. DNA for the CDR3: TGTGCCAGCAGCCAGCGTGGCGGGAACTACAATGAGCAGTTCTTC. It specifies CASSQRGGNYNEQFF.

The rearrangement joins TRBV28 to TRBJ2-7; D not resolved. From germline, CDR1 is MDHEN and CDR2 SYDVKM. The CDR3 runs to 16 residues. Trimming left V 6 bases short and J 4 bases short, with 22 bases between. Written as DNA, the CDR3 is TGTGCCAGCAGGGGATACGGGTCCCCGCCCGCATACGAGCAGTACTTC. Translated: CASRGYGSPPAYEQYF.

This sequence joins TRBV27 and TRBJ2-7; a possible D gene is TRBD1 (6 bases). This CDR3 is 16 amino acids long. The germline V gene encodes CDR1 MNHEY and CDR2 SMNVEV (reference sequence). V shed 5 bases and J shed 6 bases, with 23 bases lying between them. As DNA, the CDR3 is TGTGCCAGCAGTCTACTAAGCAGGGGATCGGGGTCCGAGCAGTACTTC. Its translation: CASSLLSRGSGSEQYF.

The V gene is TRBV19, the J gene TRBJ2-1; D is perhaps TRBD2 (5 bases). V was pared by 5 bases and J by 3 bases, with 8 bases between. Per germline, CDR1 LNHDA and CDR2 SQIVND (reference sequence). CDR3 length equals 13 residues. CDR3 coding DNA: TGTGCCAGTAGTCCAGACTACTACAATGAGCAGTTCTTC. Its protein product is CASSPDYYNEQFF.

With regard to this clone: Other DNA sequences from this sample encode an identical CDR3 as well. CDR3 region: CASSPTEYEQYF. The CDR3 bases are TGTGCCAGCTCACCGACGGAATACGAGCAGTACTTC. V usage is TRBV18 and J usage is TRBJ2-7; D is uncertain. Per germline, CDR1 KGHSH and CDR2 LQKENI. The CDR3 spans 12 residues. V lost 3 bases to trimming and J lost 4 bases, with 7 bases between them.

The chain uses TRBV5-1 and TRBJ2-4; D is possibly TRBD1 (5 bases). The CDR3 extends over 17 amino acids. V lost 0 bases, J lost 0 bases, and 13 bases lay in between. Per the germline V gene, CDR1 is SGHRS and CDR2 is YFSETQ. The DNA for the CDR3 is TGCGCCAGCAGCTTGGGACAGCGAGACATAGCCAAAAACATTCAGTACTTC. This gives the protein CASSLGQRDIAKNIQYF.

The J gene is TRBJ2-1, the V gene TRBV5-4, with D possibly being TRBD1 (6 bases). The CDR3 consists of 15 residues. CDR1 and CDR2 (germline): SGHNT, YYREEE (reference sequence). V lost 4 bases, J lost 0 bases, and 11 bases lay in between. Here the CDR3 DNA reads TGTGCCAGCAGCGGGGACACCTTCTCCTACAATGAGCAGTTCTTC. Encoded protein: CASSGDTFSYNEQFF. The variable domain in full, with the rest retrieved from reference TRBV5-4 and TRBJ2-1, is ETGVTQSPTHLIKTRGQQVTLRCSSQSGHNTVSWYQQALGQGPQFIFQYYREEENGRGNFPPRFSGLQFPNYSSELNVNALELDDSALYLCASSGDTFSYNEQFFGPGTRLTVL.

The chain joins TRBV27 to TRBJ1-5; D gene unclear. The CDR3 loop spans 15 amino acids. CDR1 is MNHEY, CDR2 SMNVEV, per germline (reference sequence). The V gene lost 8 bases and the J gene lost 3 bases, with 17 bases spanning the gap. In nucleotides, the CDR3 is TGTGCCAGCCGCCCCTCACCGGGTATCAATCAGCCCCAGCATTTT. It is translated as CASRPSPGINQPQHF.

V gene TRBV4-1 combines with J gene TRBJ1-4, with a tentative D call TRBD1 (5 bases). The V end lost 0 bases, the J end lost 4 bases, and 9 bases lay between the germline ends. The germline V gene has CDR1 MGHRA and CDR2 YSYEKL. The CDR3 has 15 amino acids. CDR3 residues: CASSQEGLGNEKLFF. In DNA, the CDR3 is TGCGCCAGCAGCCAAGAGGGGCTGGGTAATGAAAAACTGTTTTTT.